Listed below are T cell receptor beta chains from one sample, sequenced in a study of cytomegalovirus exposure and HLA in healthy donors. Profiling relied on immunoSEQ multiplex PCR, and the TCRdb table lists in-frame clones only, not all of them. This table has around 150,000 clones, around four fifths appearing once. Sequenced: PBMCs. The receptors come from a male donor in good health and CMV-seronegative. CDR3s include the opening cysteine and the closing phenylalanine or tryptophan. The order of the fields is V gene, clone size, J gene, CDR3 length, D gene, CDR3 protein, CDR3 DNA. D genes are given only for firm matches. Clone size is not always given. Where it is, it says once, few, many or a class for expanded clones.

TRBV6-6	-	TRBJ2-1	16	-	CASSYGGSGSYNEQFF	TGTGCCAGCAGTTACGGGGGTAGCGGTTCCTACAATGAGCAGTTCTTC
TRBV4-1	few	TRBJ2-7	16	-	CASSQDQSRSSYEQYF	TGCGCCAGCAGCCAAGATCAAAGCCGGAGCTCCTACGAGCAGTACTTC
TRBV10-3	-	TRBJ2-7	12	-	CAISELENEQYF	TGTGCCATCAGTGAGCTGGAGAACGAGCAGTACTTC
TRBV5-1	-	TRBJ1-4	15	-	CASSLSGTTNEKLFF	TGCGCCAGCAGCTTGTCAGGGACAACTAATGAAAAACTGTTTTTT
TRBV7-6	-	TRBJ1-4	14	-	CASSLRGLDEKLFF	TGTGCCAGCAGCTTAAGGGGGTTGGATGAAAAACTGTTTTTT
TRBV7-3	-	TRBJ2-1	19	-	CASSLWAQATESSYNEQFF	TGTGCCAGCAGCCTTTGGGCACAGGCGACCGAGAGCTCCTACAATGAGCAGTTCTTC
TRBV7-8	few	TRBJ2-5	14	-	CASSPMAVTETQYF	TGTGCCAGCAGCCCTATGGCGGTGACAGAGACCCAGTACTTC
TRBV15	once	TRBJ1-4	15	TRBD1	CATSRSRQGNEKLFF	TGTGCCACCAGCAGATCAAGACAGGGTAATGAAAAACTGTTTTTT
TRBV19	-	TRBJ2-3	14	-	CASISDSPRDTQYF	TGTGCCAGTATTTCGGACAGTCCACGGGATACGCAGTATTTT
TRBV15	-	TRBJ1-1	16	-	CATSRDIPFWNTEAFF	TGTGCCACCAGCAGAGATATCCCCTTCTGGAACACTGAAGCTTTCTTT
TRBV5-1	-	TRBJ1-2	16	TRBD1	CASSFQQQGSGDGYTF	TGCGCCAGCAGCTTTCAGCAACAGGGGTCAGGCGATGGCTACACCTTC